A selection of T cell receptor beta chains follows, all from one sample in a study of T cell responses to AZD1222 COVID-19 vaccine. Some clones are missing from TCRdb's copy, which holds only in-frame ones; the method was immunoSEQ multiplex PCR. Found here are approximately 84,000 clones, 80% to 90% of them singletons; the top ten hold more than 9%. Sample: peripheral blood, taken 28 days after the second AZD1222 dose. The origin of the receptors is an adult who received the AZD1222 COVID-19 vaccine. The CDR3 runs from the conserved cysteine through the conserved F or W. The D gene is left open where the match is weak. The size entry is marked missing in some rows and otherwise reads once, few, many or a size class.

D gene	V gene	clone size	J gene	CDR3 protein	CDR3 DNA
-	TRBV6-5	once	TRBJ2-1	CASLSRIEQFF	TGTGCCAGCCTCAGCCGGATTGAGCAGTTCTTC
TRBD1	TRBV28	once	TRBJ1-2	CASSSDRYGYTF	TGTGCCAGCAGTTCGGACAGGTATGGCTACACCTTC
TRBD1	TRBV10-2	-	TRBJ1-1	CASLRGDTEAFF	TGCGCCAGCCTCAGGGGGGACACTGAAGCTTTCTTT
-	TRBV28	-	TRBJ1-3	CASQSLVDGTIYF	TGTGCCAGCCAAAGCCTCGTCGACGGCACCATATATTTT
TRBD1	TRBV28	-	TRBJ2-7	CASSLTAGGHEQYF	TGTGCCAGCAGTTTGACGGCAGGGGGCCACGAGCAGTACTTC
-	TRBV28	-	TRBJ1-6	CASSDQPGNSPLHF	TGTGCCAGCAGCGACCAGCCGGGTAATTCACCCCTCCACTTT
TRBD1	TRBV24-1	-	TRBJ2-1	CATSYLAGGLDEQFF	TGTGCCACCAGTTACTTAGCAGGGGGCCTTGATGAGCAGTTCTTC
-	TRBV28	-	TRBJ2-3	CASSSVGFEDTQYF	TGTGCCAGCAGTTCCGTCGGGTTTGAAGATACGCAGTATTTT
-	TRBV6-5	-	TRBJ1-1	CASILGFRTEAFF	TGTGCCAGCATCTTGGGGTTTCGCACTGAAGCTTTCTTT
-	TRBV6-1	-	TRBJ1-5	CASSEVGEGAPSHF	-